This paragraph reports one TCR beta chain. The target of this receptor is not known. No much larger clonotype is one base removed from it; base qualities were not supplied. Using the deep immunoSEQ assay, TCR CDR3 regions were amplified from genomic DNA by multiplex PCR. Extracted genomic DNA from each cell subset was spread evenly across all wells of several immunoSEQ 96-well plates, with each plate serving as a replicate. For sorted subsets, roughly 200 ng of genomic DNA, equivalent to around 31,000 T cell genomes, went into each replicate PCR. Purified libraries were quantified with a Qubit 3.0 fluorometer, sized on a Bioanalyzer 2100, and re-quantified with the KAPA Library Quantification kit. Every immunoSEQ 96-well plate was sequenced on a dedicated single-read 150-cycle Illumina NextSeq 550 flow cell. As for the original processing: The immunoSEQ output contained only junctional sequences without quality scores, so filtering could not match that applied to full-length reads. To assign V/J genes and CDR3, sequences were annotated against IMGT germline references using PyIR, a Python wrapper for IgBLAST v1.9. Reads were filtered out if the reads had weak V/J assignments (E-value above 1e-6), no CDR3, stop codons, out-of-frame junctions, or ambiguous translated residues. V3J clonotypes were defined by identical inferred V gene, J gene, and CDR3 amino acid sequence. Percentage overlap between repertoires was calculated by dividing the number of shared unique clonotypes by the size of the smaller repertoire. Richness of each repertoire was evaluated using RTK rarefaction, the Chao1 estimator, and Recon v2.1 estimates of unobserved clonotypes. For all TCRbeta clonotypes obtained by the gDNA method from a few donors, generation probabilities were computed with OLGA. TCRdb limited this immuneACCESS table to in-frame rearrangements with V and J called. A share of clones is missing; checked studies link under half to unresolved V genes, and the rest is unexplained. V and J calls and clone size are as listed in that table; D and trimming were resolved from the DNA. This sample gives approximately 720,000 clones in total; about 91% of them show up just once. The ten largest clones add up to nearly 25% of the sample.

For the CD8 naive samples, CD45RO-negative cells were positively selected for CCR7, yielding a CD45RA+CCR7+ population from which TemRA cells were excluded. The donors were healthy, HIV-negative adults with no recently reported acute infections or vaccinations. Every donor was a Caucasian adult living in Nashville, Tennessee, USA. Blood was collected by leukapheresis, and PBMCs were isolated by Ficoll-Histopaque density gradient centrifugation and then cryopreserved in liquid nitrogen vapor phase. Purity and quantity of every magnetically sorted T cell population were checked by analytical flow cytometry. Genomic DNA was isolated from each sorted fraction and quantified by UV absorbance on a Nanodrop 2000c. The CDR1 and CDR2 encoded by the germline V gene are SNHLY and FYNNEI. There are 13 amino acids in the CDR3, from cysteine to phenylalanine inclusive. Only the CDR3 DNA stays, 39 bases, in frame from base 1. Trimming removed 3 bases from V and 3 bases from J, leaving 9 bases between the germline ends.

The data were taken from a study of shared clonotypes between healthy human individuals (dated by TCRdb to the early 2020s). Looking at the study overall: A few men and two women, aged 18 to 49 years, made up the cohort. To estimate repertoire size and how much clonotypes are shared between individuals, the study performed deep sequencing of blood TCR repertoires from a handful of healthy adults. Per donor, leukapheresis produced somewhere between about 0.85 and 10 billion PBMCs. Different laboratories and diverse techniques were used to prepare libraries and sequence TCR repertoires, to increase sequencing depth and limit assay-specific biases. For each donor, CD4 naive and CD4 memory were each given three plates, CD8 naive was given two plates, and CD8 memory was given one plate. Overall study results and their limits: Sampling was restricted to blood, and TCR repertoires in tissues likely differ from the TCR repertoires found in blood. Naive subsets generally had larger estimated clonotype richness than memory subsets did. Based on pairwise subsampling, the degree of clonotype sharing among donors was expected to be affected by sequencing depth. Incomplete sequencing was indicated by rarefaction of sorted-subset datasets, despite the large sequencing depth. About 4.5% of naive CD4, 3.5% of naive CD8, around 2.3% of memory CD4, and around 0.42% of memory CD8 clonotypes were shared across several donors. Because the study included a small number of donors, the genetic and exposure-history diversity represented was limited. Compared with non-shared clonotypes, clonotypes shared by all four sorted-subset donors had higher generation probabilities.

This clonotype was sampled from a man younger than 45 in good health. The sequence links TRBV2 to TRBJ2-7; the D region possibly corresponds to TRBD2 (5 bases align). Sequencing was carried out using naive CD8+ T cells sorted from blood. Reading the label with the study, this specimen's cell subset or site is: CD45RA+CCR7+. The CDR3 reads as follows: CASSELGDYEQYF. The nucleotides are TGTGCCAGCAGTGAGCTCGGGGACTACGAGCAGTACTTC.